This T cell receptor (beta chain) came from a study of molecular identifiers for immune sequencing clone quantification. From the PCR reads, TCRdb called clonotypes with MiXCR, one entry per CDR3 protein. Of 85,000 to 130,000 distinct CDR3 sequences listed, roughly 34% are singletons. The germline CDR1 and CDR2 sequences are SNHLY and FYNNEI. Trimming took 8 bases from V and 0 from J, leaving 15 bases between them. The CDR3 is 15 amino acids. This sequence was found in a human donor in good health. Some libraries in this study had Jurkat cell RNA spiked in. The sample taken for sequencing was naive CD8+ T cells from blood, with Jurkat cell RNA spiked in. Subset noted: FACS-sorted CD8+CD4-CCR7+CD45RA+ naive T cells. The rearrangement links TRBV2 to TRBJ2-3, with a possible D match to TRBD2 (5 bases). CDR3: CASGGFRKSTDTQYF. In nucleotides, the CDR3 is TGTGCCAGCGGAGGCTTTAGGAAGAGCACAGATACGCAGTATTTT.